The T cell receptor beta chain under discussion was sequenced for a study of blood T cell repertoires in COVID-19. The overall study: Acute and convalescent COVID-19 samples came from the United States, Italy and Spain.

As handled by the study authors: Researchers report that nucleated cell counts were estimated from reference gene primer amplification. TCRdb's table, derived via immunoSEQ multiplex PCR, lists solely in-frame clones and lacks some. The DNA was the basis for D and trimming; V, J and clone size are from that table. The sample lists 80,000 or so clones; roughly 82% were seen once. This CDR3 comprises 17 residues. The germline gives CDR1 KGHSH, CDR2 LQKENI. The V gene lost 2 bases and the J gene lost 3 bases, with 14 bases spanning the gap. This sequence joins TRBV18 and TRBJ1-6, with no clear D. The receptor was isolated from a man aged 55-75 years with acute or convalescent COVID-19. The sequenced material came from peripheral blood. CDR3 sequence: CASSPSLYGDYNSPLHF. In DNA form, the CDR3 reads TGTGCCAGCTCACCATCCCTCTACGGGGACTATAATTCACCCCTCCACTTT.